The present T cell receptor beta chain was sequenced within a study of Graves' ophthalmopathy and Graves' hyperthyroidism. Whole-study context: Researchers classed hyperthyroidism as stable given no ophthalmopathy within 18 months of follow-up. Study results and caveats: A model of 13 signatures distinguished ophthalmopathy from stable hyperthyroidism at 87.88% sensitivity and 70% to 84% specificity. Blood also contained most of the expanded thyroid clonotypes above 0.001 frequency.

Trimming took 7 bases from V and 6 from J; bases not matched to a gene: 3. CDR1 and CDR2 (germline): LNHDA, SQIVND (reference sequence). There are 11 residues in the CDR3. At least ten counts were recorded for this clonotype. Its target is unknown. Transcripts of RNA were the source for amplifying TCR beta CDR3 regions. First-round RT-PCR relied on HTBI primers, and a second-round multiplex PCR came next. TCRdb used MiXCR to reprocess the multiplex PCR reads, holding one entry per CDR3 protein. The profile shows around 1,200,000 distinct CDR3 sequences, about two fifths of them singletons. The sequenced sample consisted of peripheral blood or thyroid tissue (not recorded which). The TCR originated in an adult man with Graves' hyperthyroidism. V gene TRBV19 combines with J gene TRBJ2-7, with 7 bases matching TRBD1. The CDR3 loop reads CASTSGGEQYF. CDR3 DNA sequence: TGTGCCAGTACCTCAGGGGGCGAGCAGTACTTC.